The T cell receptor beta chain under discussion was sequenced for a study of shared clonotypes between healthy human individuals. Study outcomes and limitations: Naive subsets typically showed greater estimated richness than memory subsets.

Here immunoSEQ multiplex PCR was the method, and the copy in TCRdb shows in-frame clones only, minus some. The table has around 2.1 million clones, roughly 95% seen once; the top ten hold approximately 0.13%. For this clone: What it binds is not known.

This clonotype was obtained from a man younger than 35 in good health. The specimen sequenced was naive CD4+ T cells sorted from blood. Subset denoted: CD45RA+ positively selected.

Written as DNA, the CDR3 is TGTGCCAGCAGTTTCCCAGGACAGGGTAGCACAGATACGCAGTATTTT. Protein: CASSFPGQGSTDTQYF. The chain couples TRBV6-5 to TRBJ2-3, with 8 bases fitting TRBD1. Germline V CDR1 and CDR2: MNHEY, SVGAGI. The CDR3 is 16 residues long. V shed 4 bases, J shed 0 bases, and the junction held 6 bases outside the gene matches.